This TCR beta chain was found in a study of cytomegalovirus exposure and HLA in healthy donors. Notes on the study in general: There were some V segments, including TRBV6-2 and TRBV6-3, excluded as indistinguishable.

The CDR3 is 12 residues long. Trimming removed 5 bases at V and 9 bases at J, with 13 bases between. Germline CDR1 reads MDHEN; CDR2 reads SYDVKM. Note on this clone: The antigen is undetermined.

PCR employed 60 Vbeta and 13 Jbeta primers. Here immunoSEQ multiplex PCR was the method, and the copy in TCRdb shows in-frame clones only, minus some. The repertoire holds 200,000 to 250,000 clones, with about 80% as singletons. Sequencing was done on a sample of PBMCs. The V and J genes are TRBV28 and TRBJ2-5; D perhaps matches TRBD2 (6 bases). The clonotype was recovered from a woman aged 60 to 75 in good health and CMV-seropositive. The CDR3 is CASSTTAGAQYF. The DNA for the CDR3 is TGTGCCAGCAGTACCACAGCGGGCGCCCAGTACTTC.